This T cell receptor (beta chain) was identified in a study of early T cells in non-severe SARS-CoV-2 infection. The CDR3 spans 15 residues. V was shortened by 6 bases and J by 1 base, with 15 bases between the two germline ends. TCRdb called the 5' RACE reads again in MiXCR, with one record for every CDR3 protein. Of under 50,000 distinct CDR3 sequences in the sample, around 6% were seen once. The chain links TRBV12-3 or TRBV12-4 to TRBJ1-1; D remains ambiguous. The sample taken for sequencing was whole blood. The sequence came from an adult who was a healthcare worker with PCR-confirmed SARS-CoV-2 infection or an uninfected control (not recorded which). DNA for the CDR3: TGTGCCAGCAGCCCAGTGGCAAGGGAGAACACTGAAGCTTTCTTT. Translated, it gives CASSPVARENTEAFF.